This is a list of T cell receptor beta chains from one sample in a study of T-cell reconstitution after alpha-beta-depleted transplantation in children. TCRdb re-called the PCR reads with MiXCR, one entry per CDR3 protein. Among just under 250,000 distinct CDR3 sequences listed, 25% were seen once. Source: PBMCs, taken before TCRalphabeta/CD19-depleted stem cell transplant. The receptor set was obtained from a girl aged 2 to 10 with Fanconi anemia, due to receive a stem cell transplant. Each CDR3 is given with its conserved first and last residue. The D gene is left open where the match is weak. Size is stated for part of the rows, as once, few or many counts, or as a class when the clone is expanded.

>TRBD2|TRBV5-1|many|TRBJ2-5
TGCGCCAGCAGCTTGGGACTAGCGGGAGGCGGTGAGACCCAGTACTTC
CASSLGLAGGGETQYF
>NA|TRBV29-1|many|TRBJ2-7
TGCAGCGTCACCCATTCGGGCAGGTATTGGGGCGAGCAGTACTTC
CSVTHSGRYWGEQYF
>NA|TRBV6-2/TRBV6-3|NA|TRBJ1-2
TGTGCCAGCAGTTACCGACGGACGGACAACTATGGCTACACCTTC
CASSYRRTDNYGYTF
>NA|TRBV20-1|NA|TRBJ2-1
TGCAGTGCTCCGATTTCGGGCTCCTACAATGAGCAGTTCTTC
CSAPISGSYNEQFF
>TRBD1|TRBV6-5|few|TRBJ1-2
TGTGCCAGCAGTTCCACAGGGGGCAGCGGCTACACCTTC
CASSSTGGSGYTF
>NA|TRBV20-1|few|TRBJ2-2
TGCAGTGCTCCCTCGGCCCAAACTAGCTGGAACACCGGGGAGCTGTTTTTT
CSAPSAQTSWNTGELFF
>NA|TRBV9|few|TRBJ2-7
TGTGCCAGCAGCGAGAACCCTCCTAGCGAGCAGTACTTC
CASSENPPSEQYF
>TRBD1|TRBV29-1|many|TRBJ1-2
TGCAGCGTGGCAGGGGGCGATAACTATGGCTACACCTTC
CSVAGGDNYGYTF
>TRBD2|TRBV29-1|many|TRBJ2-1
TGCAGCGTTGATCTGGGGGGGGCCTACAATGAGCAGTTCTTC
CSVDLGGAYNEQFF
>NA|TRBV19|NA|TRBJ2-7
TGTGCCAGTAGTAGCGGGACGTTCGACGAGCAGTACTTC
CASSSGTFDEQYF
>TRBD2|TRBV4-2|few|TRBJ2-2
TGTGCCAGCAGCCAAGTGAAACTAGCGGGAGACACCGGGGAGCTGTTTTTT
CASSQVKLAGDTGELFF
>TRBD2|TRBV5-1|few|TRBJ2-3
TGCGCCAGCAGCACCTGGACTAGCGGGGAAATCACAGATACGCAGTATTTT
CASSTWTSGEITDTQYF
>NA|TRBV20-1|many|TRBJ2-3
TGCAGTGCTAGTAGGGCTAGCTACTCCACAGATACGCAGTATTTT
CSASRASYSTDTQYF
>TRBD2|TRBV27|many|TRBJ2-7
TGTGCCAGCAGTTTGAGTAGCGGGGAGGTATTGGGCGAGCAGTACTTC
CASSLSSGEVLGEQYF
>TRBD1|TRBV12-3/TRBV12-4|NA|TRBJ1-6
TGTGCCAGCACCGCGACAGGGTGGAGTTCACCCCTCCACTTT
CASTATGWSSPLHF
>NA|TRBV20-1|few|TRBJ2-1
TGCAGTGCTTTTGGCACTTTTTACAATGAGCAGTTCTTC
CSAFGTFYNEQFF
>TRBD1|TRBV7-3|NA|TRBJ2-7
TGTGCCAGCAGCTTAGGGACAGGGTTAGCCTACGAGCAGTACTTC
CASSLGTGLAYEQYF
>NA|TRBV7-9|NA|TRBJ2-7
TGTGCCAGCAGCTTAGTCGGTCTGACCTACGAGCAGTACTTC
CASSLVGLTYEQYF
>TRBD2|TRBV12-3/TRBV12-4|few|TRBJ2-5
TGTGCCAGCAGTTTAGTTAGCGGGGGAGAGGAGACCCAGTACTTC
CASSLVSGGEETQYF
>NA|TRBV4-2|many|TRBJ2-5
TGTGCCAGCAGCCAAGTTGGAGGGGATCAAGAGACCCAGTACTTC
CASSQVGGDQETQYF
>TRBD2|TRBV29-1|NA|TRBJ2-5
TGCAGCGTTACGGGGACTAGCGGAAGAGAGACCCAGTACTTC
CSVTGTSGRETQYF
>TRBD1|TRBV12-5|few|TRBJ2-1
TGTGCTAGTGGTTTGAACGGGACAGCCTCCTACAATGAGCAGTTCTTC
CASGLNGTASYNEQFF
>TRBD2|TRBV9|NA|TRBJ2-1
TGTGCCAGCAGCGGGGAGGGAGAGGCCTACAATGAGCAGTTCTTC
CASSGEGEAYNEQFF
>NA|TRBV5-1|many|TRBJ2-3
TGCGCCAGCAGCTTTGGAACCACAGATACGCAGTATTTT
CASSFGTTDTQYF
>NA|TRBV29-1|many|TRBJ2-1
TGCAGCGGCTGCTCAGGGGAACGAGGGACCAATGAGCAGTTCTTC
CSGCSGERGTNEQFF
>NA|TRBV28|few|TRBJ2-7
TGTGCCAGCGGCCCTTTCTACGAGCAGTACTTC
CASGPFYEQYF
>NA|TRBV24-1|NA|TRBJ2-4
TGTGCCACCAGTGACCCGACCGTAGGACAAACTAAAGCCAAAAACATTCAGTACTTC
CATSDPTVGQTKAKNIQYF
>NA|TRBV7-6|many|TRBJ1-2
TGTGCCAGCAGCCCACGATTACCCGGGACGCTGCTCGACCCTTATGGCTACACCTTC
CASSPRLPGTLLDPYGYTF
>TRBD2|TRBV10-3|many|TRBJ2-5
TGTGCCATCAGCAAGAGGACTAGCGGGACGAAGCGAGAGACCCAGTACTTC
CAISKRTSGTKRETQYF
>NA|TRBV6-5|many|TRBJ2-5
TGTGCCAGCAGCCCCCGGGGGCCGACGTACCAAGAGACCCAGTACTTC
CASSPRGPTYQETQYF
>NA|TRBV12-3/TRBV12-4|many|TRBJ2-1
TGTGCCACCCGTGGAGTATATGAGCAGTTCTTC
CATRGVYEQFF
>NA|TRBV7-3|many|TRBJ2-3
TGTGCCAGCAGCTTCACTGGAGGGAGCACAGATACGCAGTATTTT
CASSFTGGSTDTQYF
>TRBD2|TRBV6-4|few|TRBJ2-5
TGTGCCAGCATGCGACTAGCGGGAAGGAGAGAGACCCAGTACTTC
CASMRLAGRRETQYF
>NA|TRBV3-1|few|TRBJ2-7
TGTGCCAGCAGCCATAGGCGGACACCGTACGAGCAGTACTTC
CASSHRRTPYEQYF
>NA|TRBV10-3|few|TRBJ2-5
TGTGCCATCAGTGTTAAAGAGACCCAGTACTTC
CAISVKETQYF
>NA|TRBV10-3|many|TRBJ2-7
TGTGCCATCGGGGCCCCGCTGGTTCCCTACGAGCAGTACTTC
CAIGAPLVPYEQYF
>TRBD2|TRBV7-2|few|TRBJ2-3
TGTGCCAGCAGCTTAGACCTAGCGGGGGGGACAGATACGCAGTATTTT
CASSLDLAGGTDTQYF
>NA|TRBV12-3/TRBV12-4|few|TRBJ1-1
TGTGCCAGCAGGATTATTATGACCGCTGAAGCTTTCTTT
CASRIIMTAEAFF
>NA|TRBV12-3/TRBV12-4|few|TRBJ1-1
TGTGCCAGCAGTTTAGTAGGGGGAGTGAACACTGAAGCTTTCTTT
CASSLVGGVNTEAFF
>TRBD2|TRBV25-1|many|TRBJ2-7
TGTGCCAGCAGTGAGTTTGCGGGAGTCAGAAACGAGCAGTACTTC
CASSEFAGVRNEQYF